This TCR beta chain appears in the sequencing data of a study of blood T cell repertoires in COVID-19. Across the whole study: There were acute and convalescent COVID-19 samples, and they came from the United States, Italy and Spain. PBMCs, B-cell-depleted T cells, or T cells provided the cDNA or gDNA that made up the material.

The germline gives CDR1 KGHDR, CDR2 SFDVKD. The CDR3 consists of 15 residues. J gave up 4 bases and V 7 bases, and 11 bases lay outside the gene matches. Repertoires were generated with immunoSEQ multiplex PCR, while TCRdb's copy carries only in-frame clones and drops some. Counted here are more than 250,000 clones, about 86% occurring once; the ten biggest clones make up approximately 1.3%. The genes are TRBV24-1 and TRBJ1-2, with 7 bases that match TRBD1. The TCR was taken from a woman between 45 and 65 years old with acute or convalescent COVID-19. Sequencing was carried out using peripheral blood. The CDR3 loop is CATSLGQVAPYGYTF. CDR3 DNA sequence: TGTGCCACCAGCCTCGGACAGGTGGCCCCCTATGGCTACACCTTC.